What follows are 30 T cell receptor beta chains derived from one specimen sequenced in a study of OX40 agonist ivuxolimab in advanced cancers. The data were produced by immunoSEQ multiplex PCR, yet TCRdb's version contains in-frame clones alone and is incomplete. The repertoire holds roughly 42,000 clones, 92% seen once, with around 15% in the top ten. Sequenced here: CD4+ or CD8+ T cells sorted from blood, sampled in a trial of the OX40 agonist ivuxolimab. These receptors were collected from an adult with an advanced solid tumor such as melanoma, head and neck, liver or kidney cancer.

The chain employs TRBV9 and TRBJ2-1, with unresolved D. Germline CDR1 SGDLS, CDR2 YYNGEE. V was pared by 3 bases and J by 0 bases, with 13 bases between. The CDR3 has 16 amino acids. CDR3 DNA sequence: TGTGCCAGCAGCGATCCAGGCGAAAGCTCCTACAATGAGCAGTTCTTC. Translating it yields CASSDPGESSYNEQFF.

The genes are TRBV30 and TRBJ1-4; D not certain. This CDR3 is built from 13 residues. CDR1 and CDR2 from the germline V gene are GTSNPN and SVGIG (reference sequence). V lost 2 bases to trimming and J lost 4 bases, with 8 bases between them. The DNA for the CDR3 is TGTGCCTGGAGTATCAGCCTTAATGAAAAACTGTTTTTT. Its translation: CAWSISLNEKLFF.

CDR3 nucleotides: TGTGCCAGCAGCCCGGGCCTCCTGGCCAATGAGCAGTTCTTC. Translated, it gives CASSPGLLANEQFF. The chain is built from TRBV6-5 and TRBJ2-1; D gene uncertain. Germline V gene lookup returns CDR1 MNHEY and CDR2 SVGAGI. V lost 6 bases to trimming and J lost 6 bases, with 15 bases between them. CDR3 length: 14 residues.

The V gene is TRBV19, the J gene TRBJ2-7; possibly TRBD2 for D (5 bases). The CDR3 consists of 13 residues. With 4 bases removed from V and 3 bases from J, the gap between germline ends came to 10 bases. Germline-derived CDR1 and CDR2 are LNHDA and SQIVND (reference sequence). The CDR3 coding sequence is TGTGCCAGTAGTACCGGAGGCTTCTACGAGCAGTACTTC. Protein: CASSTGGFYEQYF. The complete variable domain, with remaining parts taken from reference TRBV19 and TRBJ2-7, reads DGGITQSPKYLFRKEGQNVTLSCEQNLNHDAMYWYRQDPGQGLRLIYYSQIVNDFQKGDIAEGYSVSREKKESFPLTVTSAQKNPTAFYLCASSTGGFYEQYFGPGTRLTVT.

The gene calls are TRBV28 and TRBJ2-1; D might be TRBD2 (5 bases). Per the germline V gene, CDR1 is MDHEN and CDR2 is SYDVKM. This CDR3 region has 15 residues. V lost 5 bases to trimming and J lost 0 bases, with 11 bases between them. The CDR3 reads CASSPDSSSYNEQFF. CDR3 nucleotide sequence: TGTGCCAGCAGTCCGGACTCGAGCTCCTACAATGAGCAGTTCTTC. Looking up the rest from reference TRBV28 and TRBJ2-1 gives the full variable domain: DVKVTQSSRYLVKRTGEKVFLECVQDMDHENMFWYRQDPGLGLRLIYFSYDVKMKEKGDIPEGYSVSREKKERFSLILESASTNQTSMYLCASSPDSSSYNEQFFGPGTRLTVL.

V usage is TRBV7-9 and J usage is TRBJ2-1, with D perhaps being TRBD1 or TRBD2 (5 bases each). The CDR3 has 15 residues. Germline-derived CDR1 and CDR2 are SEHNR and FQNEAQ (reference sequence). V gave up 3 bases and J gave up 4 bases, with 13 bases separating them. Here the CDR3 reads CASSLGDAPYNEQFF. The CDR3, as DNA: TGTGCCAGCAGCTTGGGGGACGCACCTTACAATGAGCAGTTCTTC.

The chain combines TRBV4-1 with TRBJ1-4; D is unclear. Trimming stripped 0 bases from V and 3 bases from J, with 8 bases between. Germline CDR1 MGHRA, CDR2 YSYEKL. The length of the CDR3 is 15 residues. The CDR3 DNA is TGCGCCAGCAGCCAAGATAAGGGCGCTAATGAAAAACTGTTTTTT. Amino acid sequence: CASSQDKGANEKLFF.

The genes are TRBV2 and TRBJ2-5; a possible D gene is TRBD1 (6 bases). This CDR3 region has 14 residues. The germline gives CDR1 SNHLY, CDR2 FYNNEI. Between the trimmed V and J ends, which lost 6 bases and 3 bases, there was a span of 14 bases. CDR3 sequence: CASRDPDREETQYF. The CDR3, as DNA: TGTGCCAGCAGGGATCCGGACAGAGAAGAGACCCAGTACTTC.

The J gene is TRBJ2-1, the V gene TRBV5-6; weak D call: TRBD1 (6 bases). CDR3 size: 15 residues. The germline V gene encodes CDR1 SGHDT and CDR2 YYEEEE. V lost 0 bases to trimming and J lost 4 bases, with 11 bases between them. The CDR3 loop reads CASSLDRVLYNEQFF. The CDR3 DNA follows: TGTGCCAGCAGCTTGGACAGGGTCCTTTACAATGAGCAGTTCTTC.

The chain is built from TRBV27 and TRBJ1-5; D may be TRBD1 (6 bases). Trimming took off 6 bases at V and 4 bases at J, with 10 bases between the two ends. The CDR3 runs to 13 residues. In germline, CDR1 is MNHEY, CDR2 SMNVEV (reference sequence). CDR3 in amino acids: CASRFTGNQPQHF. CDR3 coding DNA: TGTGCCAGCAGATTCACAGGGAATCAGCCCCAGCATTTT.

J is TRBJ1-5 and V is TRBV11-2; D possibly corresponds to TRBD1 (5 bases). V lost 1 base and J 3 bases, leaving 16 bases between the germline ends. Germline V CDR1 and CDR2: SGHAT, FQNNGV. The CDR3 has 17 amino acids. This CDR3 reads CASSLGTGRAYNQPQHF. Here the CDR3 DNA reads TGTGCCAGCAGCTTAGGAACAGGACGAGCCTACAATCAGCCCCAGCATTTT.

This sequence joins TRBV27 and TRBJ2-2; possibly TRBD2 for D (5 bases). Trimming cost V 4 bases and J 0 bases, with 6 bases left between them. Germline CDR1 reads MNHEY; CDR2 reads SMNVEV (reference sequence). CDR3 length equals 14 residues. The chain's CDR3 is CASSSGANTGELFF. CDR3 nucleotides: TGTGCCAGCAGTTCCGGGGCGAACACCGGGGAGCTGTTTTTT.

The chain has TRBV6-1 and TRBJ2-7, with 7 bases identical to TRBD1. The ends lost 4 bases at V and 2 bases at J; junction bases unmatched: 8. The CDR3 consists of 15 residues. Germline V gene lookup returns CDR1 MNHNS and CDR2 SASEGT. DNA of the CDR3: TGTGCCAGCAGTGGGGGGACAGATCGCACCTACGAGCAGTACTTC. This sequence encodes CASSGGTDRTYEQYF.

The V and J genes are TRBV5-6 and TRBJ1-1; 7 bases match TRBD1. Looked up from germline, CDR1 is SGHDT and CDR2 is YYEEEE. The length of the CDR3 is 16 residues. V trimming: 4 bases; J trimming: 0 bases; junction bases outside the gene matches: 9. In nucleotides, the CDR3 is TGTGCCAGCAGCACACATAGGGGGCCCATGAACACTGAAGCTTTCTTT. It codes for CASSTHRGPMNTEAFF.

The chain has TRBV27 and TRBJ2-7, with D perhaps TRBD2 (6 bases). V gave up 7 bases and J gave up 2 bases, with 12 bases separating them. Germline V lookup: CDR1 MNHEY, CDR2 SMNVEV (reference sequence). This CDR3 contains 13 residues. CDR3 coding DNA: TGTGCCAGCACCGGGACTGCGCCCTACGAGCAGTACTTC. It encodes CASTGTAPYEQYF.

This chain connects TRBV13 to TRBJ2-2; the D is unclear. Germline assignment: CDR1 PRHDT and CDR2 FYEKMQ (reference sequence). Between the trimmed V and J ends, which lost 5 bases and 5 bases, there was a span of 9 bases. This CDR3 has 13 residues. The CDR3 region is CASSPRPTGELFF. DNA of the CDR3: TGTGCCAGCAGCCCCCGACCGACCGGGGAGCTGTTTTTT.

The chain has TRBV5-1 and TRBJ1-5; D not certain. The germline V and J ends were trimmed by 0 bases and 0 bases, with 10 bases remaining between them. The CDR3 totals 16 residues. Germline V CDR1 and CDR2: SGHRS, YFSETQ. The CDR3 DNA sequence: TGCGCCAGCAGCTTGGTGGGCAGTTATAGCAATCAGCCCCAGCATTTT. Translating gives CASSLVGSYSNQPQHF. Full variable domain (rest looked up from reference TRBV5-1 and TRBJ1-5): KAGVTQTPRYLIKTRGQQVTLSCSPISGHRSVSWYQQTPGQGLQFLFEYFSETQRNKGNFPGRFSGRQFSNSRSEMNVSTLELGDSALYLCASSLVGSYSNQPQHFGDGTRLSIL.

V is TRBV21-1 and J is TRBJ2-2; the table gives TRBD2 as D, unverified against the DNA. TRBV21-1 is labeled a pseudogene. The CDR3 loop spans 17 amino acids. In DNA, the CDR3 is TGTGCCAGCAGCAAAGGAGGAAGCGGGGATCTCACCGGGGAGCTGTTTTTT. Encoded protein: CASSKGGSGDLTGELFF.

This chain links TRBV6-1 with TRBJ2-7; 8 nucleotides match TRBD1. The trim removed 4 bases at V and 2 bases at J, leaving 1 base unmatched. The CDR3 runs to 13 residues. Germline loops: CDR1 MNHNS, CDR2 SASEGT. CDR3 nucleotide sequence: TGTGCCAGCAGTGGACAGGGGCCCTACGAGCAGTACTTC. It is translated as CASSGQGPYEQYF.

This clone was detected only once. The chain combines TRBV7-2 with TRBJ2-7, with 8 positions matching TRBD1. The CDR3 runs 14 residues. V dropped 5 bases and J dropped 5; count of bases not matched to a gene: 8. Germline V CDR1 and CDR2: SGHTA, FQGNSA. The CDR3 is CASSHPGQADEQYF. Written as DNA, the CDR3 is TGTGCCAGCAGCCATCCGGGACAGGCCGACGAGCAGTACTTC.

The rearrangement joins TRBV30 to TRBJ2-3; tentative D call: TRBD2 (6 bases). This CDR3 has 14 amino acids. Germline CDR1 and CDR2: GTSNPN and SVGIG (reference sequence). V lost 4 bases and J lost 4, with 15 bases in between. The CDR3 sequence is CAWTSAGSADTQYF. The CDR3 DNA follows: TGTGCCTGGACCTCGGCGGGGAGCGCAGATACGCAGTATTTT.

The rearrangement joins TRBV6-5 to TRBJ1-1; D possibly corresponds to TRBD1 (6 bases). This CDR3 region has 14 residues. Trimming took off 2 bases at V and 2 bases at J, with 9 bases between the two ends. CDR1 and CDR2 from the germline V gene are MNHEY and SVGAGI. CDR3 bases: TGTGCCAGCAGTTACAGGGGGGTAAACACTGAAGCTTTCTTT. Translated: CASSYRGVNTEAFF.

This clone was counted only a few times. This chain joins TRBV30 and TRBJ1-1; D is unresolved. The germline CDR1 and CDR2 sequences are GTSNPN and SVGIG (reference sequence). CDR3 length equals 12 residues. With 0 bases removed from V and 1 base from J, the gap between germline ends came to 3 bases. The CDR3 reads CAWSVGNTEAFF. DNA of the CDR3: TGTGCCTGGAGTGTAGGGAACACTGAAGCTTTCTTT.

The chain recombines TRBV6-6 with TRBJ2-3, with a possible D match to TRBD2 (6 bases). The CDR3 covers 14 residues. Trimming removed 8 bases from V and 6 bases from J, with 18 bases in between. CDR1 and CDR2 from the germline V gene are MNHNY and SVGAGI (reference sequence). In DNA, the CDR3 is TGTGCCAGCCGGGGGAGATCCGGGGTCGATACGCAGTATTTT. Its translation is CASRGRSGVDTQYF.

V is TRBV5-1 and J is TRBJ2-7, with D unclear. This CDR3 comprises 13 residues. CDR1 and CDR2 from the germline V gene are SGHRS and YFSETQ. The V end was cut by 4 bases, the J end by 4 bases, with 12 bases between. DNA of the CDR3: TGCGCCAGCAGCGTTGGTGTCGGTTACGAGCAGTACTTC. Protein: CASSVGVGYEQYF.

V usage is TRBV6-1 and J usage is TRBJ2-3; the match to TRBD2 covers 12 bases. Germline CDR1 MNHNS, CDR2 SASEGT. V was pared by 2 bases and J by 4 bases, with 1 base of the junction left unmatched. This CDR3 region has 15 residues. Here the CDR3 DNA reads TGTGCCAGCAGTGAACTAGCGGGAGGGCCAGATACGCAGTATTTT. Its translation: CASSELAGGPDTQYF.

The chain carries TRBV5-1 and TRBJ2-3, with 10 bases that match TRBD2. Germline V CDR1 and CDR2: SGHRS, YFSETQ. The CDR3 covers 15 residues. J gave up 1 base and V 4 bases, and 3 bases lay outside the gene matches. CDR3 nucleotides: TGCGCCAGCAGCCCGGGGACTAGCGGCACAGATACGCAGTATTTT. Translating it yields CASSPGTSGTDTQYF.

The gene calls are TRBV4-1 and TRBJ1-4; the match to TRBD1 covers 8 bases. Germline-derived CDR1 and CDR2 are MGHRA and YSYEKL. The CDR3 runs to 15 residues. The V segment lost 0 bases and the J segment 8 bases; nucleotides outside the gene matches: 5. The CDR3 reads CASSQDPGQAEKLFF. The DNA for the CDR3 is TGCGCCAGCAGCCAAGATCCGGGACAGGCCGAAAAACTGTTTTTT.

The chain joins TRBV4-1 to TRBJ2-7; D is uncertain. V was clipped by 0 bases and J by 4 bases, with 10 bases between them. This CDR3 has 14 residues. Looked up from germline, CDR1 is MGHRA and CDR2 is YSYEKL. The CDR3 DNA follows: TGCGCCAGCAGCCAAGATTTCGGTGGGTACGAGCAGTACTTC. Its translation: CASSQDFGGYEQYF.

The V call is TRBV2, the J call TRBJ1-1; D is perhaps TRBD1 (5 bases). V lost 1 base to trimming and J lost 0 bases, with 9 bases between them. The CDR3 covers 15 residues. Per germline, CDR1 SNHLY and CDR2 FYNNEI. The CDR3 loop is CASSEVTAMNTEAFF. CDR3 DNA sequence: TGTGCCAGCAGTGAAGTGACAGCCATGAACACTGAAGCTTTCTTT.